The 31 T cell receptor beta chains below come from one sample, sequenced in a study of T cells in Graves' hyperthyroidism and ophthalmopathy. TCR beta CDR3 regions were amplified from RNA transcripts. The TCR CDR3 first-round RT-PCR relied on the HTBI primer set. TCRdb reprocessed the multiplex PCR reads with MiXCR, giving one entry per CDR3 protein. The sample has 600,000 to 900,000 distinct CDR3 sequences, about 16% seen once. What was sequenced was blood. These receptors all stem from a man younger than 35 with Graves' hyperthyroidism.

In this sample, this clonotype turned up many times. The chain links TRBV7-2 to TRBJ2-1; D perhaps matches TRBD2 (5 bases). V dropped 1 base and J dropped 5 bases, with 12 bases sitting between them. Per germline, CDR1 SGHTA and CDR2 FQGNSA. This CDR3 comprises 15 residues. Here the CDR3 DNA reads TGTGCCAGCAGCTTAGGGCGGGTTATAAACAATGAGCAGTTCTTC. Amino acids: CASSLGRVINNEQFF.

V is TRBV19 and J is TRBJ2-7, with D perhaps TRBD2 (6 bases). The CDR3 extends over 15 amino acids. Germline V lookup: CDR1 LNHDA, CDR2 SQIVND (reference sequence). V lost 3 bases, J lost 3 bases, and 15 bases lay in between. CDR3 loop: CASSMEPAGGYEQYF. CDR3 nucleotide sequence: TGTGCCAGTAGTATGGAACCCGCCGGGGGCTACGAGCAGTACTTC.

This clonotype was seen more than once but under ten times. The gene calls are TRBV4-1 and TRBJ2-1; TRBD1 or TRBD2 may be the D gene (6 bases each). The CDR3 totals 14 residues. V was shortened by 4 bases and J by 8 bases, with 15 bases between the two germline ends. Germline-derived CDR1 and CDR2 are MGHRA and YSYEKL. The CDR3 nucleotides are TGCGCCAGCAGCCTCGGGGTCGGGGGCGATGAGCAGTTCTTC. It specifies CASSLGVGGDEQFF.

This clonotype was observed many times. The chain employs TRBV2 and TRBJ1-1; unclear D gene. The germline gives CDR1 SNHLY, CDR2 FYNNEI. Trimming shortened V by 2 bases and J by 7 bases, and 14 bases separated the two germline ends. CDR3 size: 14 residues. CDR3 in DNA: TGTGCCAGCAGTGAATCCCAAGTCAGGAGTGAAGCTTTCTTT. Protein product: CASSESQVRSEAFF.

The chain couples TRBV20-1 to TRBJ2-1; 8 bases align to TRBD2. CDR3 length: 13 residues. Trimming removed 7 bases from V and 3 bases from J; junction bases left unmatched: 5. Germline V gene data show CDR1 as DFQATT and CDR2 as SNEGSKA (reference sequence). CDR3 DNA sequence: TGCAGTGGGGGAAGCGGGAGCTACAATGAGCAGTTCTTC. It translates to CSGGSGSYNEQFF.

This clonotype occurred many times. The CDR3 bases are TGTGCCAGCAGTTCCTTCATCACCGGGGGCACTGAAGCTTTCTTT. The encoded protein is CASSSFITGGTEAFF. The chain is built from TRBV28 and TRBJ1-1, with a possible D match to TRBD1 (5 bases). Trimming pared 4 bases from V and 4 bases from J, leaving 16 bases between. In germline, CDR1 is MDHEN, CDR2 SYDVKM. This CDR3 is 15 amino acids long.

There are many counts of this clonotype. V and J are TRBV12-3 or TRBV12-4 and TRBJ2-1; 9 bases are shared with TRBD2. V was pared by 6 bases and J by 2 bases, with 11 bases of the junction left unmatched. This CDR3 spans 17 amino acids. CDR3 in amino acids: CASSRQQGGRAYNEQFF. CDR3 in DNA: TGTGCCAGCAGCCGTCAGCAGGGCGGGAGGGCCTACAATGAGCAGTTCTTC.

Points on this clonotype: One end of the junction varies from germline; a read error may be responsible. V and J are TRBV5-4 and TRBJ2-7; 11 nucleotides agree with TRBD2. CDR3 length equals 19 residues. The germline V gene encodes CDR1 SGHNT and CDR2 YYREEE (reference sequence). DNA of the CDR3: TGTGCCAGCAGCCTCGGGACTAGCGGAGCTCGAACCCTAACCTACAAGCAGTACTTC. Amino acid sequence: CASSLGTSGARTLTYKQYF.

The rearrangement links TRBV28 to TRBJ2-3; tentatively, D is TRBD2 (6 bases). The length of the CDR3 is 15 residues. V was shortened by 5 bases and J by 5 bases, with 17 bases between the two germline ends. Germline V lookup: CDR1 MDHEN, CDR2 SYDVKM. CDR3 residues: CASSRRGGPEDTQYF. The DNA for the CDR3 is TGTGCCAGCAGTAGGCGCGGAGGGCCCGAAGATACGCAGTATTTT.

J is TRBJ2-2 and V is TRBV19; 11 bases match TRBD2. Trimming removed 1 base from V and 5 bases from J; junction bases left unmatched: 6. The CDR3 is 17 residues long. The germline V gene has CDR1 LNHDA and CDR2 SQIVND (reference sequence). CDR3 nucleotide sequence: TGTGCCAGTAGTATAGCTAGCGGGAGGTCAGGGACCGGGGAGCTGTTTTTT. Protein sequence: CASSIASGRSGTGELFF.

This clonotype was observed many times. V is TRBV30 and J is TRBJ2-7; D unclear. Between the trimmed V and J ends, which lost 1 base and 2 bases, there was a span of 9 bases. Germline V gene data show CDR1 as GTSNPN and CDR2 as SVGIG (reference sequence). The CDR3 has 13 amino acids. In DNA, the CDR3 is TGTGCCTGGAGTGGGGCAGGCACCTACGAGCAGTACTTC. Residues: CAWSGAGTYEQYF.

The genes are TRBV5-1 and TRBJ2-1; 7 nucleotides agree with TRBD1. CDR1 and CDR2 (germline): SGHRS, YFSETQ. Trimming removed 4 bases from V and 11 bases from J; junction bases left unmatched: 24. This CDR3 region has 18 residues. The CDR3 DNA reads as TGCGCCAGCAGCCGGTTGACAGGGTCCCAGGCCTACAAAATTAAGCAGTTCTTC. Amino acid sequence: CASSRLTGSQAYKIKQFF.

There are many counts of this clonotype. V is TRBV28 and J is TRBJ2-5, with D perhaps TRBD1 (5 bases). V was clipped by 6 bases and J by 5 bases, with 16 bases between them. The CDR3 covers 14 residues. Germline assignment: CDR1 MDHEN and CDR2 SYDVKM. DNA of the CDR3: TGTGCCAGCAGCCCTTGGGCAGGGAAGGAGACCCAGTACTTC. Protein: CASSPWAGKETQYF.

This clonotype was detected only a few times. V gene TRBV28 combines with J gene TRBJ2-2, with 8 bases matching TRBD2. The CDR3 runs to 15 residues. The germline V gene has CDR1 MDHEN and CDR2 SYDVKM. The V and J ends lost 2 bases and 5 bases, in that order; junction bases with no gene match: 4. The CDR3 DNA reads TGTGCCAGCAGTTTAAACGGGAGGGAAACCGGGGAGCTGTTTTTT. This codes for CASSLNGRETGELFF.

This clonotype was counted a single time. A junction boundary mismatches the germline segment, possibly from a read error. V is TRBV7-7 and J is TRBJ2-2; possibly TRBD2 for D (6 bases). This CDR3 is 16 amino acids long. Germline V lookup: CDR1 SSHAT, CDR2 FNYEAQ (reference sequence). The CDR3 spells CASSRHLAGNTGELFF. As DNA, the CDR3 is TGTGCTAGCAGCCGTCACCTGGCGGGAAACACCGGGGAGCTGTTTTTT.

This clonotype has ten or more counts. V gene TRBV30 combines with J gene TRBJ2-1, with D unresolved. Germline CDR1 is GTSNPN and CDR2 is SVGIG (reference sequence). V gave up 4 bases and J gave up 0 bases, with 7 bases separating them. The CDR3 runs to 13 residues. Here the CDR3 DNA reads TGTGCCTGGAAAGTAGACTCCTACAATGAGCAGTTCTTC. This sequence encodes CAWKVDSYNEQFF.

This clonotype turned up a few times. CDR3 sequence (DNA): TGTGCCAGCAGCCAGGGGTCGACAGGGGTCAAGAACACTGAAGCTTTCTTT. Protein product: CASSQGSTGVKNTEAFF. V gene TRBV4-2 combines with J gene TRBJ1-1; 8 positions agree with TRBD1. This CDR3 comprises 17 residues. Germline V CDR1 and CDR2: LGHNA, YNFKEQ. With V trimmed by 3 bases and J by 1 base, 10 bases remained unmatched.

This clonotype has ten or more counts. The rearrangement links TRBV12-3 or TRBV12-4 to TRBJ2-6; D may be TRBD2 (6 bases). V lost 10 bases to trimming and J lost 0 bases, with 22 bases between them. This CDR3 region has 18 residues. The CDR3 sequence is CATGEITVPRSGANVLTF. CDR3 bases: TGTGCCACGGGGGAGATAACCGTTCCACGCTCTGGGGCCAACGTCCTGACTTTC.

This clonotype was seen more than once but under ten times. This chain links TRBV25-1 with TRBJ1-1; D unclear. Germline V lookup: CDR1 MGHDK, CDR2 SYGVNS. The CDR3 is made up of 14 amino acids. The V end was cut by 2 bases, the J end by 1 base, with 8 bases between. The CDR3 reads CASSELWGNTEAFF. In nucleotides, the CDR3 is TGTGCCAGCAGTGAACTGTGGGGGAACACTGAAGCTTTCTTT.

This clonotype was counted many times. This rearrangement joins TRBV7-3 to TRBJ2-7; 13 positions match TRBD2. V trimming: 4 bases; J trimming: 4 bases; junction bases outside the gene matches: 4. CDR3 length: 15 amino acids. Germline V gene data show CDR1 as SGHTA and CDR2 as FQGTGA. CDR3 sequence: CASSWTSGSRYEQYF. The CDR3 DNA follows: TGTGCCAGCAGCTGGACTAGCGGGAGTAGGTACGAGCAGTACTTC. The variable domain in full, with the rest retrieved from reference TRBV7-3 and TRBJ2-7, is GAGVSQTPSNKVTEKGKYVELRCDPISGHTALYWYRQSLGQGPEFLIYFQGTGAADDSGLPNDRFFAVRPEGSVSTLKIQRTERGDSAVYLCASSWTSGSRYEQYFGPGTRLTVT.

The chain is built from TRBV19 and TRBJ1-3; D is unclear. Germline CDR1 LNHDA, CDR2 SQIVND (reference sequence). CDR3 length equals 13 residues. V was trimmed by 3 bases and J by 5 bases, leaving 8 bases between them. The CDR3 loop is CASSIDGRNTIYF. DNA of the CDR3: TGTGCCAGTAGTATTGACGGCAGAAACACCATATATTTT.

The chain recombines TRBV18 with TRBJ2-1; TRBD2 matches at 10 bases. The CDR3 length is 15 residues. Germline lookup yields CDR1 KGHSH and CDR2 LQKENI. With 3 bases clipped from V and 8 bases from J, the junction kept 7 bases outside the gene matches. CDR3 nucleotides: TGTGCCAGCTCACCCGCTAGCGGGAGTCGAGATGAGCAGTTCTTC. Translated, it gives CASSPASGSRDEQFF.

This clonotype was recorded at least ten times. The chain links TRBV19 to TRBJ1-2; no clear D gene. Trimming left V 8 bases short and J 3 bases short, with 10 bases between. This CDR3 region has 12 residues. Germline V gene data show CDR1 as LNHDA and CDR2 as SQIVND (reference sequence). In DNA, the CDR3 is TGTGCCAGTTCATTTGGAGACTATGGCTACACCTTC. This sequence encodes CASSFGDYGYTF.

This clonotype was observed many times. The rearrangement joins TRBV28 to TRBJ2-5; 8 bases map to TRBD2. Germline-derived CDR1 and CDR2 are MDHEN and SYDVKM. This CDR3 region has 14 residues. V was clipped by 4 bases and J by 7 bases; unmatched bases: 8. CDR3 coding DNA: TGTGCCAGCAGTTCTAGCGGCGCGGGAGGGACCCAGTACTTC. This sequence encodes CASSSSGAGGTQYF.

The genes are TRBV29-1 and TRBJ2-2; the D gene is possibly TRBD2 (6 bases). With 6 bases removed from V and 7 bases from J, the gap between germline ends came to 15 bases. The CDR3 loop spans 13 amino acids. The germline CDR1 and CDR2 sequences are SQVTM and ANQGSEA. DNA of the CDR3: TGCAGCGTCGGGGGTTCAAGGATCGGGGAGCTGTTTTTT. This encodes CSVGGSRIGELFF.

This clonotype was counted between two and nine times. V usage is TRBV18 and J usage is TRBJ1-4; 8 bases fit TRBD1. The CDR3 is 15 residues long. Germline assignment: CDR1 KGHSH and CDR2 LQKENI. Trimming took 2 bases from V and 6 from J; bases not matched to a gene: 5. The CDR3 sequence is CASSPKDRVDEKLFF. In nucleotides, the CDR3 is TGTGCCAGCTCACCAAAGGACAGGGTAGATGAAAAACTGTTTTTT.

This clonotype was seen more than once but under ten times. This chain links TRBV4-3 with TRBJ2-7; TRBD2 agrees at 9 bases. The CDR3 runs 14 residues. J was trimmed by 5 bases and V by 5 bases; bases with no gene match: 7. In germline, CDR1 is LGHNA, CDR2 YSLEER. The CDR3: CASSFSGRSDEQYF. The CDR3 bases are TGCGCCAGCAGCTTCAGCGGGAGGAGCGACGAGCAGTACTTC.

This chain connects TRBV11-2 to TRBJ2-7; 7 positions agree with TRBD1. Germline lookup yields CDR1 SGHAT and CDR2 FQNNGV. The CDR3 runs 15 residues. V lost 3 bases, J lost 4 bases, and 9 bases stayed unmatched. This CDR3 is CASSFIQGTRYEQYF. CDR3 nucleotides: TGTGCCAGCAGCTTCATACAGGGGACGCGGTACGAGCAGTACTTC. Full variable domain (rest looked up from reference TRBV11-2 and TRBJ2-7): EAGVAQSPRYKIIEKRQSVAFWCNPISGHATLYWYQQILGQGPKLLIQFQNNGVVDDSQLPKDRFSAERLKGVDSTLKIQPAKLEDSAVYLCASSFIQGTRYEQYFGPGTRLTVT.

This clonotype appeared many times. The chain employs TRBV7-8 and TRBJ2-1; 14 bases map to TRBD2. CDR3 size: 17 residues. From germline, CDR1 is SGHVS and CDR2 FQNEAQ. V lost 6 bases to trimming and J lost 6 bases; unmatched junction nucleotides: 10. The CDR3 loop reads CASSRFRTSGGINEQFF. CDR3 nucleotide sequence: TGTGCCAGCAGTCGATTTAGGACTAGCGGGGGGATCAATGAGCAGTTCTTC.

This clonotype was found many times. This chain connects TRBV29-1 to TRBJ2-1; 7 positions match TRBD2. The germline V gene encodes CDR1 SQVTM and CDR2 ANQGSEA. V shed 7 bases and J 11 bases; nucleotides not matched to a gene: 17. The CDR3 consists of 14 residues. The CDR3 region has the DNA TGCAGCGCTTCGGGGGGTGGGAGTGGGGGAAAGCAGTTCTTC. This gives the protein CSASGGGSGGKQFF.

Ten or more counts support this clonotype. The chain has TRBV12-3 or TRBV12-4 and TRBJ2-1; possible D gene TRBD2, 5 bases. The CDR3 runs 12 residues. The germline V and J ends were trimmed by 3 bases and 9 bases, with 9 bases remaining between them. This CDR3 is CASSFRGFEQFF. Here the CDR3 DNA reads TGTGCCAGCAGTTTTAGAGGGTTTGAGCAGTTCTTC.